This TCR beta chain came from a study of CD8+ T cells in alopecia areata. Study summary: Skin from approximately 6-13-month-old C3H/HeJ graft donors with spontaneous alopecia went to roughly 7-11-week-old female C3H/HeJ mice.

Following RNA extraction, reverse transcription yielded cDNA that acted as the sequencing template. TCRdb's table, derived via immunoSEQ multiplex PCR, lists solely in-frame clones and lacks some. Listed for the sample are about 3,200 clones, none seen a single time. This CDR3 has 14 residues. Germline CDR1 FNHDT, CDR2 SITEND (reference sequence). Overall study results and limits: Mice showed clearer TCR sharing than patients did, a gap that was possibly HLA-related. Clonality exceeded that of normal scalp in lesional scalp, most notably in alopecia totalis/universalis.

This clone was seen repeatedly, ten times or more. What it binds is not known. Gene names are the mouse ones. The read ends 4 residues before the CDR3 terminus; that terminus is restored from the germline J gene. V usage is TRBV19 and J usage is TRBJ2-1, with 8 bases that match TRBD2. Material for sequencing was lesional skin. The clonotype originates from a C3H/HeJ mouse with alopecia areata. This strain has MHC haplotype H2-k. CDR3 DNA, as far as it was read: TGTGCCAGCAGTATAGCTCTGGGGGGCTCT. The encoded protein is CASSIALGGS. The complete CDR3 sequence is CASSIALGGSEQFF.